A selection of T cell receptor beta chains follows, all from one sample in a study of blood T cell repertoires in COVID-19. The method was immunoSEQ multiplex PCR; TCRdb's version includes in-frame clones alone and lacks a portion of them. There are 250,000 or so clones in the sample; around nine tenths occur only once, and about 0.8% lies in the top ten. Source material: peripheral blood. Receptor source: a man in his thirties or forties with COVID-19, enrolled during active disease. Both conserved end residues are part of each CDR3. A row's size may be missing; if present it is once, few, many or a size class.

len: 13
v_gene: TRBV12-3/TRBV12-4
abundance: NA
CDR3aa: CASSLVADQPQHF

len: 13
v_gene: TRBV7-9
abundance: NA
CDR3aa: CASSLLESTEAFF

len: 15
v_gene: TRBV6-4
abundance: NA
CDR3aa: CASSIELGGPYEQYF

len: 15
v_gene: TRBV4-1
abundance: NA
CDR3aa: CASSQDGGGSYEQYF

len: 12
v_gene: TRBV6-5
abundance: NA
CDR3aa: CASRKGGSEAFF

len: 14
v_gene: TRBV29-1
abundance: NA
CDR3aa: CSVTAGSSGNTIYF

len: 14
v_gene: TRBV19
abundance: NA
CDR3aa: CASSTLDRWQPQHF

len: 15
v_gene: TRBV6-6
abundance: once
CDR3aa: CASRGLGGVTYEQYF

len: 15
v_gene: TRBV6-1
abundance: NA
CDR3aa: CASSEAQAGGIALHF

len: 14
v_gene: TRBV10-3
abundance: NA
CDR3aa: CAISDSTYNSPLHF

len: 16
v_gene: TRBV7-2
abundance: NA
CDR3aa: CASSPRGEGAGNTIYF

len: 15
v_gene: TRBV3-1/TRBV3-2
abundance: once
CDR3aa: CASSLAGRGDSPLHF

len: 14
v_gene: TRBV10-3
abundance: NA
CDR3aa: CAISEGQGHTEAFF

len: 13
v_gene: TRBV6-6
abundance: NA
CDR3aa: CASMDTTNEKLFF

len: 13
v_gene: TRBV5-4
abundance: NA
CDR3aa: CASSPGQGGKLFF

len: 14
v_gene: TRBV5-5
abundance: NA
CDR3aa: CASSRRGAGETQYF

len: 14
v_gene: TRBV10-3
abundance: NA
CDR3aa: CAISSGQSNQPQHF

len: 14
v_gene: TRBV5-1
abundance: NA
CDR3aa: CASSTNRGVRELFF

len: 15
v_gene: TRBV19
abundance: NA
CDR3aa: CAGGKQGTSNQPQHF

len: 14
v_gene: TRBV2
abundance: once
CDR3aa: CASSRDSSWTEAFF

len: 14
v_gene: TRBV5-1
abundance: NA
CDR3aa: CASSRGQGNTEAFF

len: 15
v_gene: TRBV15
abundance: NA
CDR3aa: CATSRGRGQSYEQYF

len: 15
v_gene: TRBV2
abundance: few
CDR3aa: CASMSEDSRRNGYTF

len: 15
v_gene: TRBV3-1/TRBV3-2
abundance: NA
CDR3aa: CASSQVGGGAYEQYF

len: 16
v_gene: TRBV19
abundance: NA
CDR3aa: CASSPHRDSFFQPQHF

len: 18
v_gene: TRBV5-6
abundance: NA
CDR3aa: CASSLGSLGTILTYGYTF

len: 16
v_gene: TRBV19
abundance: NA
CDR3aa: CASNTPGAGGTDTQYF

len: 15
v_gene: TRBV5-4
abundance: NA
CDR3aa: CASSPGTGGLETQYF

len: 16
v_gene: TRBV9
abundance: NA
CDR3aa: CASSVARDRVDYGYTF

len: 14
v_gene: TRBV28
abundance: few
CDR3aa: CASSLDRNTDTQYF

len: 15
v_gene: TRBV2
abundance: NA
CDR3aa: CASNQQGFRNQPQHF

len: 13
v_gene: TRBV18
abundance: NA
CDR3aa: CASSRDRTYEQYF

len: 19
v_gene: TRBV24-1
abundance: NA
CDR3aa: CATSDSKPGQGRSYNEQFF

len: 18
v_gene: TRBV4-1
abundance: NA
CDR3aa: CASSQELSTVSRGDGYTF

len: 15
v_gene: TRBV3-1/TRBV3-2
abundance: NA
CDR3aa: CASSQGTSVTYEQYF

len: 15
v_gene: TRBV5-4
abundance: NA
CDR3aa: CASSLGIQNYNEQFF

len: 14
v_gene: TRBV6-2/TRBV6-3
abundance: NA
CDR3aa: CASSYKGFSSPLHF

len: 14
v_gene: TRBV4-1
abundance: NA
CDR3aa: CASSQDSTSYEQYF

len: 15
v_gene: TRBV10-3
abundance: NA
CDR3aa: CAISESAGGGYGYTF

len: 15
v_gene: TRBV5-1
abundance: NA
CDR3aa: CASSLATGNTDTQYF

len: 15
v_gene: TRBV19
abundance: few
CDR3aa: CASSGTGGYTGELFF